This record looks at one T cell receptor beta chain sequence and its context. Its antigen is undetermined. Sequencing was performed with immunoSEQ multiplex PCR; in TCRdb, only in-frame clones are kept and a portion is missing. The sample contains roughly 71,000 clones, 85% of which appear only once. Looked up from germline, CDR1 is MNHEY and CDR2 is SVGAGI. The CDR3 spans 12 residues. Trimming pared 5 bases from V and 5 bases from J, leaving 8 bases between. This entry is derived from a study of T cell responses to AZD1222 COVID-19 vaccine. Across the study: Second-dose groups at about 4 or about 12 weeks were pooled.

Overall study results and limits: Reportedly, nearly half the spike-specific TCRs target unmutated variant regions. Just a handful of AZD1222 recipients tested seropositive at baseline.

The sample in question was peripheral blood, obtained on day 0 of AZD1222 vaccination. This sequence was found in an adult in good health. This chain uses TRBV6-5 with TRBJ2-3; D gene uncertain. The CDR3 DNA reads TGTGCCAGCAGTCAATCTAGAGATACGCAGTATTTT. It yields the protein CASSQSRDTQYF.